The T cell receptor beta chain under discussion was sequenced for a study of blood T cell repertoires in COVID-19. The data were produced by immunoSEQ multiplex PCR, yet TCRdb's version contains in-frame clones alone and is incomplete. The table records about 240,000 clones, approximately 84% of them present only once. Cohorts were determined from participant-reported clinical history. Trimming took 2 bases from V and 4 from J; bases not matched to a gene: 5. The germline CDR1 and CDR2 sequences are GTSNPN and SVGIG (reference sequence). The CDR3 is 16 residues long. The TCR sequence derives from a woman in her thirties or forties with acute COVID-19. Material: PBMCs or T cells enriched from blood (not recorded which). This chain connects TRBV30 to TRBJ2-3, with TRBD2 identical over 14 bases. The CDR3: CAWSPRLAGGADTQYF. CDR3 sequence (DNA): TGTGCCTGGAGTCCTCGACTAGCGGGAGGGGCAGATACGCAGTATTTT.